Listed here are 13 T cell receptor beta chains from one sample, sequenced in a study of cytomegalovirus exposure and HLA in healthy donors. The PCR contained 60 Vbeta and 13 Jbeta primers. Using immunoSEQ multiplex PCR, the repertoire was profiled, and TCRdb retains in-frame clones only, with some absent. Its listing shows some 110,000 clones. The sequenced sample consisted of PBMCs. These receptors originate from a young man in good health and CMV-seronegative.

This clone is labeled medium-sized based on frequency. This chain connects TRBV5-1 to TRBJ1-5, with unresolved D. The CDR3 covers 13 residues. V was clipped by 2 bases and J by 5 bases, with 8 bases between them. The V gene's germline CDR1 is SGHRS and CDR2 YFSETQ. CDR3 sequence (DNA): TGCGCCAGCAGCTTTGAGGGAGATCAGCCCCAGCATTTT. It encodes CASSFEGDQPQHF.

The rearrangement joins TRBV18 to TRBJ2-5; 10 bases agree with TRBD1. Looked up from germline, CDR1 is KGHSH and CDR2 is LQKENI. The CDR3 has 17 amino acids. V shed 0 bases and J 6 bases; nucleotides not matched to a gene: 10. The CDR3 sequence: CASSPPSSDRGVQTQYF. The CDR3 DNA follows: TGTGCCAGCTCACCACCCTCTTCGGACAGGGGGGTGCAGACCCAGTACTTC. The full variable domain, rest sourced from reference TRBV18 and TRBJ2-5, is NAGVMQNPRHLVRRRGQEARLRCSPMKGHSHVYWYRQLPEEGLKFMVYLQKENIIDESGMPKERFSAEFPKEGPSILRIQQVVRGDSAAYFCASSPPSSDRGVQTQYFGPGTRLLVL.

The rearrangement joins TRBV30 to TRBJ2-2, with D possibly TRBD1 on 6 matching bases. Germline V gives CDR1 GTSNPN, CDR2 SVGIG (reference sequence). The CDR3 has 13 amino acids. V was trimmed by 5 bases and J by 7 bases, leaving 14 bases between them. This CDR3 reads CAWFIPGDGELFF. The CDR3 DNA reads as TGTGCCTGGTTTATCCCAGGGGACGGGGAGCTGTTTTTT.

The chain couples TRBV4-2 to TRBJ2-1, with 15 bases fitting TRBD2. V shed 0 bases and J 9 bases; nucleotides not matched to a gene: 9. Germline V gives CDR1 LGHNA, CDR2 YNFKEQ. The CDR3 has 18 amino acids. The CDR3 coding sequence is TGTGCCAGCAGCCAAGACTCTCGGACTAGCGGGAGGGCCGGTGAGCAGTTCTTC. Amino acid sequence: CASSQDSRTSGRAGEQFF.

This chain connects TRBV29-1 to TRBJ2-7; 11 bases align to TRBD2. Germline CDR1 and CDR2: SQVTM and ANQGSEA. This CDR3 spans 15 amino acids. Trimming at V came to 2 bases and at J to 3 bases, leaving 6 bases not matched to a gene. Here the CDR3 DNA reads TGCAGCGTTGAAAGACTAGCGGGGTTGCACTACGAGCAGTACTTC. It codes for CSVERLAGLHYEQYF.

The chain joins TRBV18 to TRBJ1-1; weak D call: TRBD1 (6 bases). The germline gives CDR1 KGHSH, CDR2 LQKENI. There are 13 residues in the CDR3. V shed 6 bases and J shed 6 bases, with 14 bases lying between them. Written as DNA, the CDR3 is TGTGCCAGCTCGCCGAGACGGACAGCTGAAGCTTTCTTT. The encoded protein is CASSPRRTAEAFF.

The rearrangement links TRBV29-1 to TRBJ1-1, with 9 bases fitting TRBD1. There are 13 residues in the CDR3. V shed 4 bases, J shed 2 bases, and the junction held 2 bases outside the gene matches. In germline, CDR1 is SQVTM, CDR2 ANQGSEA. This chain's CDR3 is CSVGQGVNTEAFF. CDR3 coding DNA: TGCAGCGTTGGACAGGGGGTTAACACTGAAGCTTTCTTT.

This chain joins TRBV6-5 and TRBJ2-7, with TRBD1 matching over 9 bases. The CDR3 sequence is 16 residues long. Germline CDR1 reads MNHEY; CDR2 reads SVGAGI. Trimming at V came to 0 bases and at J to 6 bases, leaving 9 bases not matched to a gene. The CDR3 bases are TGTGCCAGCAGTTACTCGCACCCGGGACAGGGAGGCGAGCAGTACTTC. It is translated as CASSYSHPGQGGEQYF.

The genes are TRBV5-1 and TRBJ1-4, with 9 bases identical to TRBD1. The length of the CDR3 is 16 residues. CDR1 is SGHRS, CDR2 YFSETQ, per germline. The V gene end was trimmed by 5 bases and the J gene end by 0 bases; junction bases not matched to a gene: 5. The CDR3 DNA sequence: TGCGCCAGCAGAAGACAGGGGGATGCAACTAATGAAAAACTGTTTTTT. It is translated as CASRRQGDATNEKLFF.

The chain has TRBV19 and TRBJ1-1; the D is unclear. Trimming took 6 bases from V and 5 from J, leaving 13 bases between them. The CDR3 contains 13 residues. From germline, CDR1 is LNHDA and CDR2 SQIVND (reference sequence). Here the CDR3 reads CASSPNGLTEAFF. The CDR3 DNA reads as TGTGCCAGTAGCCCTAATGGACTAACTGAAGCTTTCTTT. The complete variable domain, with remaining parts taken from reference TRBV19 and TRBJ1-1, reads DGGITQSPKYLFRKEGQNVTLSCEQNLNHDAMYWYRQDPGQGLRLIYYSQIVNDFQKGDIAEGYSVSREKKESFPLTVTSAQKNPTAFYLCASSPNGLTEAFFGQGTRLTVV.

The rearrangement uses TRBV27 and TRBJ2-5; 8 bases agree with TRBD1. The J call may be wrong; the DNA end is better matched by TRBJ2-7. CDR3 length equals 15 residues. Germline V CDR1 and CDR2: MNHEY, SMNVEV (reference sequence). CDR3 sequence reads: CASSLDRGLSYEQYF. The CDR3 DNA reads TGTGCCAGCAGTTTAGACAGGGGCCTCTCCTACGAGCAGTACTTC.

V gene TRBV19 combines with J gene TRBJ2-4, with 7 bases lining up with TRBD1. There are 14 residues in the CDR3. Unmatched junction bases numbered 6, after V lost 4 bases and J lost 6 bases. CDR1 and CDR2 (germline): LNHDA, SQIVND (reference sequence). The CDR3 sequence is CASSTTGSGNIQYF. In DNA, the CDR3 is TGTGCCAGTAGTACGACAGGGTCGGGAAACATTCAGTACTTC. Looking up the rest from reference TRBV19 and TRBJ2-4 gives the full variable domain: DGGITQSPKYLFRKEGQNVTLSCEQNLNHDAMYWYRQDPGQGLRLIYYSQIVNDFQKGDIAEGYSVSREKKESFPLTVTSAQKNPTAFYLCASSTTGSGNIQYFGAGTRLSVL.

The chain carries TRBV5-6 and TRBJ1-2, with D unresolved. Trimming cost V 4 bases and J 6 bases, with 13 bases left between them. Germline V gene lookup returns CDR1 SGHDT and CDR2 YYEEEE. The CDR3 spans 13 residues. The CDR3 loop is CASSLVTADGYTF. The CDR3 DNA follows: TGTGCCAGCAGCCTAGTTACGGCAGATGGCTACACCTTC.